Sequencing of this T cell receptor (beta chain) was carried out in a study of T-cell reconstitution after alpha-beta-depleted transplantation in children (dated by TCRdb to 2016 to 2017). Study-wide context: Using TCR repertoire profiling, the study quantitatively followed how T-cell immune reconstitution unfolded in children after TCRalphabeta/CD19-depleted allogeneic hematopoietic cell transplantation.

This clonotype was observed a single time. The antigen this receptor binds is unknown. No base quality information exists; no much larger clone differs at one position. A solitary read yields weak support. The germline V gene (reference sequence) provides CDR1 GTSNPN and CDR2 SVGIG. V loses 0 bases, J loses 8 bases, and the germline ends lie 13 bases apart. The CDR3 goes from the cysteine to the phenylalanine over 14 residues. Only the CDR3 DNA stays, 42 bases, in frame from base 1. The library was built by means of PCR. The run used an Illumina HiSeq 2500. TCR libraries were prepared with molecular barcoding, using unique molecular identifiers to normalize TCRbeta repertoire quantification. TCRdb redid the processing of the public reads, applying fastp at Q25 and MiXCR, and retained in-frame beta chains. Entries that share a CDR3 protein sequence are merged under the most common genes and DNA. Across this sample there are about 610,000 distinct CDR3 sequences, with under 12% seen only once. The ten largest clones take up about 4.3% of the sample.

The origin of this receptor is a human donor who donated a stem cell graft to a child with acute myeloid leukemia. The source was PBMCs from the stem cell graft donor, collected from the stem cell graft. Recombination joined TRBV30 with TRBJ2-2; no D gene call is confident. The CDR3 has the sequence CAWSVISRLGELFF. The nucleotides are TGTGCCTGGAGTGTAATAAGTAGGCTGGGGGAGCTGTTTTTT. Supplemented by the reference TRBV30 and TRBJ2-2 proteins around the CDR3, the complete variable domain is SQTIHQWPATLVQPVGSPLSLECTVEGTSNPNLYWYRQAAGRGLQLLFYSVGIGQISSEVPQNLSASRPQDRQFILSSKKLLLSDSGFYLCAWSVISRLGELFFGEGSRLTVL.